The 12 T cell receptor beta chains below all came from one sample that was sequenced in a study of CD8 T cells in Susac syndrome. An input of roughly 0.5 to 1 ug of RNA was subjected to reverse transcription using random hexamers. MiXCR, applied by TCRdb to the immunoSEQ multiplex PCR reads, yields one record per CDR3 protein. The table has about 76,000 distinct CDR3 sequences, roughly 90% seen once. The sample comprised CD8+ T cells from PBMCs. The receptor source for this set is a human donor with multiple sclerosis.

The chain links TRBV12-5 to TRBJ2-1; TRBD2 might be the D (5 bases). This CDR3 has 16 residues. Trimming pared 4 bases from V and 6 bases from J, leaving 19 bases between. Looked up from germline, CDR1 is LGHNT and CDR2 is FRNRAP. The CDR3 protein is CASGYALAGSGNEQFF. DNA of the CDR3: TGTGCTAGTGGTTACGCCCTTGCGGGTTCTGGCAATGAGCAGTTCTTC.

This clonotype was found once. The chain employs TRBV6-5 and TRBJ2-1; D might be TRBD1 or TRBD2, each matching 6 bases. The germline CDR1 and CDR2 sequences are MNHEY and SVGAGI. The CDR3 is 14 amino acids. Trimming stripped 2 bases from V and 4 bases from J, with 9 bases between. For the CDR3, the DNA is TGTGCCAGCAGTTACCGGGGGCGGTACAATGAGCAGTTCTTC. The encoded protein is CASSYRGRYNEQFF.

The J gene is TRBJ1-2, the V gene TRBV29-1; tentatively, D is TRBD1 (5 bases). With 4 bases removed from V and 4 bases from J, the gap between germline ends came to 13 bases. CDR1 is SQVTM, CDR2 ANQGSEA, per germline. There are 13 residues in the CDR3. The CDR3 sequence: CSVAGGSVYGYTF. The CDR3 DNA reads TGCAGCGTTGCTGGGGGATCAGTCTATGGCTACACCTTC.

The CDR3 region has the DNA TGTGCCAGCAGTTACTCTGACTCCGAGCAGTACTTC. Protein product: CASSYSDSEQYF. The chain employs TRBV6-5 and TRBJ2-7; no reliable D call. CDR3 length: 12 residues. Germline V gives CDR1 MNHEY, CDR2 SVGAGI. Trimming pared 0 bases from V and 6 bases from J, leaving 6 bases between.

This clonotype was observed once. The J gene is TRBJ2-1, the V gene TRBV6-2 or TRBV6-3, with TRBD2 identical over 11 bases. Per germline, CDR1 MNHEY and CDR2 SVGEGT. The trim removed 5 bases at V and 8 bases at J, leaving 8 bases unmatched. The length of the CDR3 is 15 residues. The CDR3 loop reads CASSGLAGRKDEQFF. The CDR3 bases are TGTGCCAGCAGTGGACTAGCGGGTCGAAAAGATGAGCAGTTCTTC.

This chain links TRBV7-8 with TRBJ1-6; D not certain. From germline, CDR1 is SGHVS and CDR2 FQNEAQ. The CDR3 is 17 amino acids. V was cut by 3 bases and J by 6 bases, with 18 bases left in between. CDR3 residues: CASSFALTPSANSPLHF. The CDR3 nucleotides are TGTGCCAGCAGCTTTGCTTTGACACCATCAGCTAATTCACCCCTCCACTTT.

The chain recombines TRBV19 with TRBJ1-3, with D uncertain. Germline lookup yields CDR1 LNHDA and CDR2 SQIVND (reference sequence). The CDR3 contains 14 residues. Trimming pared 3 bases from V and 1 base from J, leaving 7 bases between. The CDR3 DNA follows: TGTGCCAGTAGTATCGGGAGGTCTGGAAACACCATATATTTT. Its protein product is CASSIGRSGNTIYF.

V and J are TRBV6-5 and TRBJ1-5; 10 bases line up with TRBD1. The CDR3 extends over 14 amino acids. Germline CDR1 is MNHEY and CDR2 is SVGAGI. V was clipped by 6 bases and J by 6 bases; unmatched bases: 5. The CDR3 DNA follows: TGTGCCAGCAGCCCCGGGACAGGGGCTCAGCCCCAGCATTTT. Protein: CASSPGTGAQPQHF.

V usage is TRBV20-1 and J usage is TRBJ2-5; D might be TRBD1 (6 bases). Trimming cost V 0 bases and J 0 bases, with 14 bases left between them. CDR1 and CDR2 (germline): DFQATT, SNEGSKA (reference sequence). This CDR3 is 16 amino acids long. CDR3 nucleotides: TGCAGTGCTAGAGATGGACAGAGGGGAAACCAAGAGACCCAGTACTTC. Amino acids: CSARDGQRGNQETQYF.

This chain connects TRBV20-1 to TRBJ1-5, with D hard to call. V was pared by 4 bases and J by 3 bases, with 22 bases between. CDR3 length: 17 amino acids. CDR1 and CDR2 (germline): DFQATT, SNEGSKA (reference sequence). CDR3 region: CSATPAPVLLPNQPQHF. The CDR3 nucleotides are TGCAGTGCTACACCAGCCCCCGTCCTGCTTCCCAATCAGCCCCAGCATTTT.

The J gene is TRBJ2-2, the V gene TRBV30; D is ambiguous. This CDR3 comprises 11 residues. Trimming pared 5 bases from V and 3 bases from J, leaving 4 bases between. Germline assignment: CDR1 GTSNPN and CDR2 SVGIG (reference sequence). DNA of the CDR3: TGTGCCTGGCACCACACCGGGGAGCTGTTTTTT. It specifies CAWHHTGELFF.

The chain recombines TRBV12-3 or TRBV12-4 with TRBJ1-1, with a possible D match to TRBD1 (6 bases). This CDR3 region has 16 residues. Trimming took off 7 bases at V and 3 bases at J, with 21 bases between the two ends. The DNA for the CDR3 is TGTGCCAGCACTGTGCCCGAACAGGGAACGCACACTGAAGCTTTCTTT. Encoded protein: CASTVPEQGTHTEAFF.